What follows describes a single TCR beta chain. Its antigen remains unknown. Stable Graves' hyperthyroidism denoted no ophthalmopathy progression over 18 months. These data are taken from a study of T cells in Graves' hyperthyroidism and ophthalmopathy. Study findings and constraints: Ophthalmopathy prediction by the model preceded onset by a median approximately 6.1 months. Blood held most thyroid clonotypes expanded above 0.001 frequency.

TCR beta CDR3 sequences were amplified from RNA transcripts. Carried out on the TCR CDR3, a first-round RT-PCR used the HTBI primer set. TCRdb re-derived calls from the multiplex PCR reads in MiXCR, one entry per CDR3 protein. Of around 600,000 distinct CDR3 sequences in the sample, 15% to 18% were seen once. Sequenced input: blood. The sequence was obtained from a woman aged 25 to 39 with Graves' hyperthyroidism.

The CDR3 spells CASSLEAGGNYEQYF. In DNA form, the CDR3 reads TGTGCCAGCAGCTTAGAGGCTGGTGGAAACTACGAGCAGTACTTC. This rearrangement joins TRBV7-2 to TRBJ2-7, with D unclear. CDR3 size: 15 residues. Trimming pared 1 base from V and 3 bases from J, leaving 13 bases between. Germline CDR1 is SGHTA and CDR2 is FQGNSA.